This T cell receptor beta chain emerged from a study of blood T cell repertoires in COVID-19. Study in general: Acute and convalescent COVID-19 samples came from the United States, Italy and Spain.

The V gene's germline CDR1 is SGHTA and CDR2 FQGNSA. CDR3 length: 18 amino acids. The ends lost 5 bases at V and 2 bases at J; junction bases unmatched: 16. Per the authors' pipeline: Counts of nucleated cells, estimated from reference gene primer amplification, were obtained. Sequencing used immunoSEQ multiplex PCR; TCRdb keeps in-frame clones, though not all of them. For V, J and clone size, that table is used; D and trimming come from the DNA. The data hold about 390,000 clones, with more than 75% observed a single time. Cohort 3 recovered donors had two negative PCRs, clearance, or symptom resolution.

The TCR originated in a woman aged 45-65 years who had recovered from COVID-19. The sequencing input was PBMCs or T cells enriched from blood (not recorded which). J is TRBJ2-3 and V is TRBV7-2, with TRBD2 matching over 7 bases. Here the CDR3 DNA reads TGTGCCAGCAGCCCTAGTCGCTTTGAGCGGGACTTCACAGATACGCAGTATTTT. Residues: CASSPSRFERDFTDTQYF.